This T cell receptor beta chain was retrieved from a study of cytomegalovirus exposure and HLA in healthy donors. The study's findings and limits: Most subjects had HLA-A and HLA-B alleles reportedly predicted accurately by TCR beta sequences. The Asian-associated ancestry cluster reportedly had fewer N-insertions than the approximately 670-donor mean in a later analysis.

The V end lost 2 bases, the J end lost 10 bases, and 18 bases lay between the germline ends. Germline assignment: CDR1 MRHNA and CDR2 SNTAGT. The CDR3 spans 15 residues. PCR amplification relied on 60 Vbeta primers (plus 13 Jbeta primers). The assay was immunoSEQ multiplex PCR, and TCRdb's table has in-frame clones only and misses some. This sample has around 130,000 clones, with about 80% found just once. Note on this clone: Its antigen is not known.

Input material: PBMCs. V usage is TRBV6-4 and J usage is TRBJ2-1; perhaps TRBD2 as D (6 bases). This clonotype was obtained from a boy between 2 and 10 years old in good health and CMV-seronegative. The CDR3 region has the DNA TGTGCCAGCAGTGACCCCGGGACTCCTACCACCGAGCAGTTCTTC. Its translation is CASSDPGTPTTEQFF.